This TCR beta chain was recovered during a study of cytomegalovirus exposure and HLA in healthy donors. Study background: T cells numbering around 190 million yielded around 120 million unique TCR beta sequences in an earlier analysis. Overall study results and limits: Among CMV-associated TCR beta chains, most appeared HLA-restricted in a later analysis. In most subjects, TCR beta sequences reportedly gave accurate predictions of HLA-A and HLA-B alleles. A later analysis linked 15,000 to 20,000 TCR beta sequences to HLA alleles at 0.05 false discovery rate.

This CDR3 comprises 15 residues. Unmatched junction bases numbered 5, after V lost 2 bases and J lost 0 bases. Germline loops: CDR1 SQVTM, CDR2 ANQGSEA. As for this clone: The antigen remains undetermined.

The PCR employed 60 Vbeta primers together with 13 Jbeta primers. Sequenced by immunoSEQ multiplex PCR; TCRdb stores in-frame clones only, minus some. The data contain some 150,000 clones, around 79% of them seen just once; the ten biggest clones take up 5% to 6.5%. The clonotype was recovered from a man aged 50 to 60 in good health and CMV-seropositive. Input material: PBMCs. The genes are TRBV29-1 and TRBJ2-3; 7 positions match TRBD2. The chain's CDR3 is CSVEFAGVSTDTQYF. CDR3 bases: TGCAGCGTTGAATTCGCGGGAGTTAGCACAGATACGCAGTATTTT.